These T cell receptor beta chains were read from a single sample in a study of early T cells in non-severe SARS-CoV-2 infection. TCRdb reprocessed the 5' RACE reads with MiXCR, giving one entry per CDR3 protein. The sample has about 100,000 distinct CDR3 sequences, approximately 14% seen once. Sequenced input: whole blood. These receptors came from an adult who was a healthcare worker with PCR-confirmed SARS-CoV-2 infection or an uninfected control (not recorded which). Each CDR3 is given with its conserved first and last residue. Fields, in order: clone size, D gene, V gene, J gene, CDR3 DNA, CDR3 protein. The D gene is left open where the match is weak. Rows may omit the clone size; those that give it use once, few, many or a size class.

.,TRBD1,TRBV5-5,TRBJ2-4,TGTGCCAGCAGCTTGCAGGGGGCAGACATTCAGTACTTC,CASSLQGADIQYF
.,.,TRBV11-2,TRBJ2-5,TGTGCCAGCAGCAGACCCGGGGGACAGACCCAAGAGACCCAGTACTTC,CASSRPGGQTQETQYF
few,TRBD1,TRBV29-1,TRBJ2-7,TGCAGCGTTGTAAGGGGGCCCTCCTACGAGCAGTACTTC,CSVVRGPSYEQYF
many,TRBD2,TRBV4-1,TRBJ2-3,TGCGCCAGCAGCCAAGACCCCGCGTCTAGCGGGATAACAGCAGATACGCAGTATTTT,CASSQDPASSGITADTQYF
.,TRBD2,TRBV2,TRBJ2-3,TGTGCCAGCAGTGGGTTAGCGGGAGGCACAGATACGCAGTATTTT,CASSGLAGGTDTQYF
many,.,TRBV7-9,TRBJ2-1,TGTGCCAGCAGCCTTGAAGAAGCGTATGAGCAGTTCTTC,CASSLEEAYEQFF
few,.,TRBV20-1,TRBJ1-5,TGCAGTGCTAGAGATCTTCTTGCTGAATCTAATCAGCCCCAGCATTTT,CSARDLLAESNQPQHF
few,TRBD2,TRBV9,TRBJ2-7,TGTGCCAGCAGCTTAGCGGGATCGGAGGAGCAGTACTTC,CASSLAGSEEQYF
.,.,TRBV28,TRBJ1-1,TGTGCCAGCAGAGGGTCGGGGAACACTGAAGCTTTCTTT,CASRGSGNTEAFF
few,TRBD1,TRBV29-1,TRBJ2-7,TGCAGCGCCTTCGACAGGGCGTCCGAGCAGTACTTC,CSAFDRASEQYF
many,.,TRBV7-2,TRBJ2-7,TGTGCCAGCAGCCCGGGTGTCTGGGAGCAGTACTTC,CASSPGVWEQYF
.,.,TRBV11-2,TRBJ2-5,TGTGCCAGCAGCTTAGTCTCCCCAGAGACCCAGTACTTC,CASSLVSPETQYF
.,TRBD1,TRBV6-2/TRBV6-3,TRBJ2-1,TGTGCCAGCAGTCCGGGGACAGGGGGCGCGGGTGAGCAGTTCTTC,CASSPGTGGAGEQFF
.,.,TRBV10-3,TRBJ1-1,TGTGCCATCAGTGAGTATAAGAACACTGAAGCTTTCTTT,CAISEYKNTEAFF
.,TRBD2,TRBV5-6,TRBJ2-1,TGTGCCAGCAGCTTGTCCCGGTGGCGGGAGTACAATGAGCAGTTCTTC,CASSLSRWREYNEQFF
.,.,TRBV2,TRBJ2-3,TGTGCCAGCAGTGAAGCGGGGCTCACAGATACGCAGTATTTT,CASSEAGLTDTQYF
many,.,TRBV12-3/TRBV12-4,TRBJ2-5,TGTGCCAGCAGTTGGAACGGGGAGACCCAGTACTTC,CASSWNGETQYF
few,.,TRBV10-3,TRBJ2-3,TGTGCCATCAGTACCCGACAGAGCACAGATACGCAGTATTTT,CAISTRQSTDTQYF
.,TRBD2,TRBV2,TRBJ2-1,TGTGCCAGCAGGGACTTGGGACTAGCGTCCTACAATGAGCAGTTCTTC,CASRDLGLASYNEQFF
many,.,TRBV7-9,TRBJ2-1,TGTGCCAGCAGCCTTGAGGGACGGATCAAGTTCTTC,CASSLEGRIKFF
many,.,TRBV28,TRBJ1-1,TGTGCCTCGGCGGTGAACACTGAAGCTTTCTTT,CASAVNTEAFF
.,TRBD1,TRBV29-1,TRBJ1-1,TGCAGCGCCCAGGGGGCTACGAACACTGAAGCTTTCTTT,CSAQGATNTEAFF
.,.,TRBV20-1,TRBJ1-5,TGCAGTGCTAGTCAGGAGGGTCAGCCCCAGCATTTT,CSASQEGQPQHF
many,TRBD2,TRBV18,TRBJ2-1,TGTGCCAGCTCACCCCCCGGGCGGGGGGCTTACAATGAGCAGTTCTTC,CASSPPGRGAYNEQFF
many,.,TRBV27,TRBJ1-5,TGTGCCAGCAGTTTAAGAGGGCCGTGGGGCAATCAGCCCCAGCATTTT,CASSLRGPWGNQPQHF
many,.,TRBV2,TRBJ2-1,TGTGCCAGCAGTACTAGGTCGGGTGAGCAGTTCTTC,CASSTRSGEQFF
few,TRBD2,TRBV20-1,TRBJ2-1,TGCAGTGCCTCCGGACTAGCAGCCAATGAGCAGTTCTTC,CSASGLAANEQFF
many,TRBD1,TRBV12-3/TRBV12-4,TRBJ1-6,TGTGCCAGCAGACAGGGGCAGGCAGGGAATTCACCCCTCCACTTT,CASRQGQAGNSPLHF
many,TRBD1,TRBV4-1,TRBJ1-4,TGCGCCAGCAGCCAAGTGACAGGGGAGGATGAAAAACTGTTTTTT,CASSQVTGEDEKLFF
few,TRBD2,TRBV6-2/TRBV6-3,TRBJ2-7,TGTGCCAGCAGTTATCGTAGTAGCGGGAGCGACGAGCAGTACTTC,CASSYRSSGSDEQYF
few,.,TRBV6-6,TRBJ1-6,TGTGCCACATGGACCTCCTATAATTCACCCCTCCACTTT,CATWTSYNSPLHF
.,.,TRBV7-2,TRBJ2-3,TGTGCCAGCAGCTTAGGCGGCGCTCGTCCCGCAGATACGCAGTATTTT,CASSLGGARPADTQYF
many,.,TRBV29-1,TRBJ2-7,TGCAGCGTTGAGGGCAAGTTTCCCTACGAGCAGTACTTC,CSVEGKFPYEQYF